The clone carrying this TCR beta chain showed up many times. Its antigen is still unknown. The junction does not match germline at one end; this may be a read error. This sample was included in a study of T cells in Graves' hyperthyroidism and ophthalmopathy. About the research overall: It was at initial diagnosis, before any treatment, that peripheral blood was collected. Study-wide results and caveats: Ophthalmopathy was separated from stable hyperthyroidism by a 13 V-J model.

The CDR3 loop spans 14 amino acids. Germline V gene sequence: CDR1 SGHTA, CDR2 FQGTGA. Researchers amplified the TCR beta CDR3 regions from RNA transcripts. Primed by the HTBI set, a first-round RT-PCR was run on the TCR CDR3. In TCRdb, the multiplex PCR reads were re-called with MiXCR into one record per CDR3 protein. The sample carries 640,000 or so distinct CDR3 sequences, around 15% recorded once. The chain has TRBV7-3 and TRBJ2-2; TRBD2 is a possible D gene (5 bases). Sequencing was carried out using blood. The origin of this receptor is a woman between 40 and 50 years old with Graves' ophthalmopathy. Written as DNA, the CDR3 is TGTGCCAGCACCTCGGACTCGAACGCCGGGGAGCTGTTTTTT. Translated, it gives CASTSDSNAGELFF.